This T cell receptor (beta chain) came from a study of a mutant IDH1 vaccine in newly diagnosed glioma. Background on the study: Commencement of vaccination occurred 4-6 weeks following radiotherapy alone, or concurrently with temozolomide cycles. There were roughly 62% males and about 38% females among treated patients, whose mean age was about 41 years. Findings and caveats of the study: Changes in top peripheral clonotypes did not appear linked to pseudoprogression. Across multiple MHC alleles, approximately 93% of patients had vaccine-induced responses.

This table comes from immunoSEQ multiplex PCR, and its TCRdb copy is limited to in-frame clones, with some not included. This sample has tens of thousands of clones; roughly 90% occur once, and the top ten carry 15% to 25%. With regard to this clone: Antigen unknown.

The time point denotes: week 5, during vaccination. What each vaccine dose contained was 300 ug of mutant IDH1 20-mer peptide, accompanied by topical imiquimod. Sequencing was performed on PBMCs, taken from a glioma patient whose treatment included an IDH1 peptide vaccine. The sequence was obtained from a man younger than 30 with glioma.

Here the CDR3 reads CASSQDAGGMNTEAFF. CDR3 DNA sequence: TGCGCCAGCAGCCAAGACGCAGGGGGGATGAACACTGAAGCTTTCTTT. The rearrangement uses TRBV4-1 and TRBJ1-1, with 7 nucleotides matching TRBD1. V shed 0 bases and J 0 bases; nucleotides not matched to a gene: 4. The CDR3 has 16 amino acids. Germline V CDR1 and CDR2: MGHRA, YSYEKL.